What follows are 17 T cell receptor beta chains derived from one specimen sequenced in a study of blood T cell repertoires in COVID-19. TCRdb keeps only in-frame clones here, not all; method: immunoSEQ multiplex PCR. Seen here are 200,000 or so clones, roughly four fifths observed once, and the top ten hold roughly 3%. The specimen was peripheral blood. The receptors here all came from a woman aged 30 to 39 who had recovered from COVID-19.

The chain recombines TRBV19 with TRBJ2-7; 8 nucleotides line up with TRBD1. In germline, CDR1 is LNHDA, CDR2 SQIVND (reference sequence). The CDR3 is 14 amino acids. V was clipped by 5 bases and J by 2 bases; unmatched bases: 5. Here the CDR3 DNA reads TGTGCCAGTAGTCCTGGGACAGGACCCTACGAGCAGTACTTC. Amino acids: CASSPGTGPYEQYF.

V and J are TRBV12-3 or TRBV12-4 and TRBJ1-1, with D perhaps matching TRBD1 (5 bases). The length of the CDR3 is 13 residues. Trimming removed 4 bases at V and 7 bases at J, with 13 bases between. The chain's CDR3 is CASSSSRENEAFF. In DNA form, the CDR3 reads TGTGCCAGCAGTTCCTCCAGGGAAAATGAAGCTTTCTTT.

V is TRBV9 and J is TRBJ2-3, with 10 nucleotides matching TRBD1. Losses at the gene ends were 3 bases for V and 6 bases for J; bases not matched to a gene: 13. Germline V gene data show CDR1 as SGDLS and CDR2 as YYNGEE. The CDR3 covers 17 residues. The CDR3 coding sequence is TGTGCCAGCAGCGGGCAGGACAGGGGGGATGGTTCTGATACGCAGTATTTT. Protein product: CASSGQDRGDGSDTQYF. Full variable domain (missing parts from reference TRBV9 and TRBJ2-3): DSGVTQTPKHLITATGQRVTLRCSPRSGDLSVYWYQQSLDQGLQFLIQYYNGEERAKGNILERFSAQQFPDLHSELNLSSLELGDSALYFCASSGQDRGDGSDTQYFGPGTRLTVL.

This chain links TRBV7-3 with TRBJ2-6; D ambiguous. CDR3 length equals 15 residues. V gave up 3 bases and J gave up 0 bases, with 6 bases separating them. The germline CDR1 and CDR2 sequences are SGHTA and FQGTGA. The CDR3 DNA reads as TGTGCCAGCAGCTTTAGTGGCTCTGGGGCCAACGTCCTGACTTTC. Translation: CASSFSGSGANVLTF.

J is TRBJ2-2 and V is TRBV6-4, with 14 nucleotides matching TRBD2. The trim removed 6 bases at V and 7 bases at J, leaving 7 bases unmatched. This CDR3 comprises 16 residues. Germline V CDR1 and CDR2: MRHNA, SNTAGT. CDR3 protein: CASSEGLAGESGELFF. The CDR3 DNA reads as TGTGCCAGCAGCGAGGGACTAGCGGGAGAAAGCGGGGAGCTGTTTTTT.

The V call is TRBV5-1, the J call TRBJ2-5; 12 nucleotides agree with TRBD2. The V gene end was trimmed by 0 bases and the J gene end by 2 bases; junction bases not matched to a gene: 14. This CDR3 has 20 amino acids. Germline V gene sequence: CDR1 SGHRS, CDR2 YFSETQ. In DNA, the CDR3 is TGCGCCAGCAGCTTGGCCTGGTCTAGCGGGAGGGCCTCCCATCAAGAGACCCAGTACTTC. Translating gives CASSLAWSSGRASHQETQYF. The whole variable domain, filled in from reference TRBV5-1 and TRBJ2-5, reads KAGVTQTPRYLIKTRGQQVTLSCSPISGHRSVSWYQQTPGQGLQFLFEYFSETQRNKGNFPGRFSGRQFSNSRSEMNVSTLELGDSALYLCASSLAWSSGRASHQETQYFGPGTRLLVL.

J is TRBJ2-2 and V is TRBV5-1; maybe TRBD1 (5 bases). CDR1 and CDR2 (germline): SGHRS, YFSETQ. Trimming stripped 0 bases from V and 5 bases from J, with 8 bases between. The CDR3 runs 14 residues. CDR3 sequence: CASSLVRGTGELFF. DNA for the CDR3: TGCGCCAGCAGCTTGGTAAGGGGTACCGGGGAGCTGTTTTTT. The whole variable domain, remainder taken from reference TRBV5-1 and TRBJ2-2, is KAGVTQTPRYLIKTRGQQVTLSCSPISGHRSVSWYQQTPGQGLQFLFEYFSETQRNKGNFPGRFSGRQFSNSRSEMNVSTLELGDSALYLCASSLVRGTGELFFGEGSRLTVL.

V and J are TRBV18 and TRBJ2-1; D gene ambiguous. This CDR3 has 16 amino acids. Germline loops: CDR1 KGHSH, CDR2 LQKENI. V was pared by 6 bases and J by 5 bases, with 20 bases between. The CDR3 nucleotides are TGTGCCAGCTCCCGCCAAGGAACAGTATCGCACAATGAGCAGTTCTTC. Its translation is CASSRQGTVSHNEQFF.

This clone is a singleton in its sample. The CDR3 here is CASSRQGLAGGATGELFF. The CDR3 region has the DNA TGTGCCAGCAGCCGCCAGGGACTAGCGGGAGGGGCCACCGGGGAGCTGTTTTTT. V is TRBV5-5 and J is TRBJ2-2, with 16 bases matching TRBD2. The V segment lost 4 bases and the J segment 4 bases; nucleotides outside the gene matches: 7. CDR1 is SGHKS, CDR2 YYEKEE, per germline (reference sequence). The CDR3 totals 18 residues.

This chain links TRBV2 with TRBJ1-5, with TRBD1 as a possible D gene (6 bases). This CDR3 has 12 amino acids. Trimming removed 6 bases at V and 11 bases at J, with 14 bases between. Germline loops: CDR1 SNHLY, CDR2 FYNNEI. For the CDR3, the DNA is TGTGCCAGCAGGAGGACAGACGGGACCCAGCATTTT. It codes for CASRRTDGTQHF.

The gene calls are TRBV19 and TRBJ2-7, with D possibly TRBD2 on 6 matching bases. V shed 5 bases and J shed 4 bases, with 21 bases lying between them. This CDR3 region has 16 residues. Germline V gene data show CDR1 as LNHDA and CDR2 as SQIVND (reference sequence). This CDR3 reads CASSSRGGTPEYEQYF. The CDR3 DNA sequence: TGTGCCAGTAGTTCCCGAGGAGGGACTCCTGAGTACGAGCAGTACTTC.

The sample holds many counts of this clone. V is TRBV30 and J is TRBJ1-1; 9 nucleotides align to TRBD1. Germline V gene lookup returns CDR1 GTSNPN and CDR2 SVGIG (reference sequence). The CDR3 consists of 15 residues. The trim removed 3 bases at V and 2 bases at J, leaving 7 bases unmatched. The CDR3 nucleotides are TGTGCCTGGAGCGTTGGACAGGGGATAAACACTGAAGCTTTCTTT. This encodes CAWSVGQGINTEAFF.

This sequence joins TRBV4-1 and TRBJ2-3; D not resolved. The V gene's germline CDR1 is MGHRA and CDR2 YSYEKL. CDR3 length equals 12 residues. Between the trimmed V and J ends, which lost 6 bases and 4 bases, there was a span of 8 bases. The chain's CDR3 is CASSSYPDTQYF. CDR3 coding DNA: TGCGCCAGCAGTTCGTATCCAGATACGCAGTATTTT.

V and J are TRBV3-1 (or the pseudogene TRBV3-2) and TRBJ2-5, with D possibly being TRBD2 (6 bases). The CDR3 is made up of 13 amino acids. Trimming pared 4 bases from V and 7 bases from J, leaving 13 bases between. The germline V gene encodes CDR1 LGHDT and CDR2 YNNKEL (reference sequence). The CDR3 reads CASSPGVSGTQYF. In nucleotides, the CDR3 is TGTGCCAGCAGCCCGGGGGTATCGGGGACCCAGTACTTC.

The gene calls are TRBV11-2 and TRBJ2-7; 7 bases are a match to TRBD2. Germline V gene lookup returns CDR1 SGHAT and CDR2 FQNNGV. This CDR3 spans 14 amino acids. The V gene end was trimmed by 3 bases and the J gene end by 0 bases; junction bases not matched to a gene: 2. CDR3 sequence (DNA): TGTGCCAGCAGCTTGGGGGGGAGCTCCTACGAGCAGTACTTC. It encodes CASSLGGSSYEQYF. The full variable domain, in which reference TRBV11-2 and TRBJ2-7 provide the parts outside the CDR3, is EAGVAQSPRYKIIEKRQSVAFWCNPISGHATLYWYQQILGQGPKLLIQFQNNGVVDDSQLPKDRFSAERLKGVDSTLKIQPAKLEDSAVYLCASSLGGSSYEQYFGPGTRLTVT.

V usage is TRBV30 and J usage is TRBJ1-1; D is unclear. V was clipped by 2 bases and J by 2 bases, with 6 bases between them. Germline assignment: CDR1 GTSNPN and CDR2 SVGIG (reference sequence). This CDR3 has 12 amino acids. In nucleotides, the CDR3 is TGTGCCTGGAGTCCCCCTAACACTGAAGCTTTCTTT. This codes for CAWSPPNTEAFF.

CDR3 DNA sequence: TGTGCCTGGTCCAGGACTAGCGGATACACAGATACGCAGTATTTT. Its protein product is CAWSRTSGYTDTQYF. This sequence joins TRBV30 and TRBJ2-3; 10 bases align to TRBD2. Trimming removed 5 bases from V and 2 bases from J; junction bases left unmatched: 7. The CDR3 length is 15 residues. CDR1 is GTSNPN, CDR2 SVGIG, per germline (reference sequence).